Below are 21 T cell receptor beta chains sequenced from a single sample in a study of glioma-infiltrating T cells after dendritic cell vaccination. Libraries were prepared by immunoSEQ multiplex PCR; TCRdb keeps only in-frame clonotypes and omits some of them. This sample has over 90,000 clones, with roughly 84% found just once. The sequencing used blood, collected before dendritic cell vaccination. The receptors were sampled from a human donor with glioblastoma.

The rearrangement joins TRBV2 to TRBJ2-1; tentative D call: TRBD1 (7 bases). Germline values: CDR1 SNHLY, CDR2 FYNNEI. This CDR3 has 15 amino acids. The V end lost 4 bases, the J end lost 3 bases, and 13 bases lay between the germline ends. CDR3 nucleotide sequence: TGTGCCAGCAGTGCTACCAGGGGGGTCTACAATGAGCAGTTCTTC. Translated: CASSATRGVYNEQFF. The complete variable domain, with remaining parts taken from reference TRBV2 and TRBJ2-1, reads EPEVTQTPSHQVTQMGQEVILRCVPISNHLYFYWYRQILGQKVEFLVSFYNNEISEKSEIFDDQFSVERPDGSNFTLKIRSTKLEDSAMYFCASSATRGVYNEQFFGPGTRLTVL.

This clone was detected only once. J is TRBJ1-4 and V is TRBV7-9; maybe TRBD1 (6 bases). Germline lookup yields CDR1 SEHNR and CDR2 FQNEAQ (reference sequence). V was clipped by 8 bases and J by 5 bases, with 9 bases between them. The CDR3 length is 12 residues. This chain's CDR3 is CASSRGNEKLFF. For the CDR3, the DNA is TGTGCCAGCTCAAGGGGGAATGAAAAACTGTTTTTT.

This clone was picked up a small number of times. V and J are TRBV18 and TRBJ1-1; D gene ambiguous. CDR1 is KGHSH, CDR2 LQKENI, per germline. CDR3 length: 16 residues. Trimming cost V 2 bases and J 0 bases, with 13 bases left between them. The CDR3 loop is CASSPTYEPMNTEAFF. As DNA, the CDR3 is TGTGCCAGCTCACCAACGTACGAGCCTATGAACACTGAAGCTTTCTTT. The full variable domain, in which reference TRBV18 and TRBJ1-1 provide the parts outside the CDR3, is NAGVMQNPRHLVRRRGQEARLRCSPMKGHSHVYWYRQLPEEGLKFMVYLQKENIIDESGMPKERFSAEFPKEGPSILRIQQVVRGDSAAYFCASSPTYEPMNTEAFFGQGTRLTVV.

This sequence joins TRBV6-5 and TRBJ1-2, with 8 bases fitting TRBD1. The V segment lost 8 bases and the J segment 10 bases; nucleotides outside the gene matches: 9. The CDR3 totals 12 residues. The germline gives CDR1 MNHEY, CDR2 SVGAGI. The CDR3: CASSGQGLNYTF. The CDR3 coding sequence is TGTGCCAGCTCAGGACAGGGTCTGAACTACACCTTC.

This chain joins TRBV6-1 and TRBJ2-5, with D possibly TRBD1 on 6 matching bases. Trimming stripped 5 bases from V and 2 bases from J, with 15 bases between. Germline CDR1 is MNHNS and CDR2 is SASEGT. The CDR3 extends over 15 amino acids. The CDR3 sequence is CASSRTGNGQETQYF. The CDR3 DNA follows: TGTGCCAGCAGTAGAACAGGGAACGGACAAGAGACCCAGTACTTC.

The chain has TRBV7-9 and TRBJ2-1; 7 nucleotides agree with TRBD2. Per the germline V gene, CDR1 is SEHNR and CDR2 is FQNEAQ (reference sequence). V gave up 3 bases and J gave up 8 bases; unmatched junction bases: 13. CDR3 size: 16 residues. CDR3 DNA: TGTGCCAGCAGCTTCCTTTCCCCGGGAGGTAGGGATGAGCAGTTCTTC. Amino acids: CASSFLSPGGRDEQFF.

The V and J genes are TRBV5-1 and TRBJ2-3; TRBD2 aligns across 15 bases. The CDR3 length is 18 residues. Losses at the gene ends were 2 bases for V and 0 bases for J; bases not matched to a gene: 4. Germline V gene sequence: CDR1 SGHRS, CDR2 YFSETQ. The CDR3 region has the DNA TGCGCCAGCAGCTTCGGACTAGCGGGGGGGCTTAGCACAGATACGCAGTATTTT. It translates to CASSFGLAGGLSTDTQYF.

The genes are TRBV7-6 and TRBJ1-2; 7 nucleotides line up with TRBD1. Trimming cost V 0 bases and J 7 bases; bases outside gene matches: 8. The V gene's germline CDR1 is SGHVS and CDR2 FNYEAQ. The CDR3 is 15 amino acids. Here the CDR3 DNA reads TGTGCCAGCAGCTTAGCTGCAGGGGGGTTTGGTGGCTACACCTTC. It is translated as CASSLAAGGFGGYTF.

A few counts support this clone. The J gene is TRBJ1-5, the V gene TRBV19; tentatively, D is TRBD1 (5 bases). The germline CDR1 and CDR2 sequences are LNHDA and SQIVND (reference sequence). V was trimmed by 3 bases and J by 1 base, leaving 7 bases between them. This CDR3 is 14 amino acids long. CDR3: CASSMRQSNQPQHF. CDR3 DNA sequence: TGTGCCAGTAGTATGAGACAGAGCAATCAGCCCCAGCATTTT. Based on the CDR3 plus reference TRBV19 and TRBJ1-5, the full variable domain is DGGITQSPKYLFRKEGQNVTLSCEQNLNHDAMYWYRQDPGQGLRLIYYSQIVNDFQKGDIAEGYSVSREKKESFPLTVTSAQKNPTAFYLCASSMRQSNQPQHFGDGTRLSIL.

V and J are TRBV9 and TRBJ1-2; 7 nucleotides line up with TRBD1. This CDR3 has 14 amino acids. V dropped 6 bases and J dropped 5; count of bases not matched to a gene: 10. Germline V gene data show CDR1 as SGDLS and CDR2 as YYNGEE. CDR3 coding DNA: TGTGCCAGCACCTTAAGACAGGGCGGGTATGGCTACACCTTC. Translated, it gives CASTLRQGGYGYTF. The variable domain in full, with the rest retrieved from reference TRBV9 and TRBJ1-2, is DSGVTQTPKHLITATGQRVTLRCSPRSGDLSVYWYQQSLDQGLQFLIQYYNGEERAKGNILERFSAQQFPDLHSELNLSSLELGDSALYFCASTLRQGGYGYTFGSGTRLTVV.

The chain's CDR3 is CASTAGLAPGQFF. The CDR3, as DNA: TGTGCCAGCACCGCAGGTCTAGCCCCCGGGCAGTTCTTC. The chain joins TRBV6-6 to TRBJ2-1; tentative D call: TRBD2 (5 bases). The CDR3 consists of 13 residues. V was clipped by 7 bases and J by 12 bases, with 19 bases between them. Germline V gives CDR1 MNHNY, CDR2 SVGAGI (reference sequence).

CDR3 sequence (DNA): TGTGCCAGCTCACCGACGACAGGGTACGAGCAGTACTTC. It encodes CASSPTTGYEQYF. V gene TRBV18 combines with J gene TRBJ2-5, with TRBD1 identical over 7 bases. The DNA end is more similar to TRBJ2-7, so the J call may be wrong. Per the germline V gene, CDR1 is KGHSH and CDR2 is LQKENI. There are 13 residues in the CDR3.

The CDR3 loop is CASSLEAGELEKLFF. The CDR3 DNA reads as TGTGCCAGCAGCTTGGAAGCAGGGGAGCTCGAAAAACTGTTTTTT. This chain connects TRBV7-6 to TRBJ1-4; D is perhaps TRBD1 (6 bases). Germline CDR1 is SGHVS and CDR2 is FNYEAQ. The CDR3 is 15 amino acids. V lost 3 bases and J 8 bases, leaving 16 bases between the germline ends.

CDR3 sequence: CASSSSGTGRYGYTF. The CDR3 nucleotides are TGTGCCAGCAGCTCCTCCGGGACAGGCCGCTATGGCTACACCTTC. V is TRBV7-2 and J is TRBJ1-2; 8 nucleotides align to TRBD1. V lost 4 bases and J lost 4; bases outside the gene matches: 8. CDR3 size: 15 residues. Germline loops: CDR1 SGHTA, CDR2 FQGNSA.

The CDR3 is CASSADSFYEQYF. Here the CDR3 DNA reads TGCGCCAGCAGCGCCGACAGTTTCTACGAGCAGTACTTC. The genes are TRBV5-1 and TRBJ2-7; D perhaps matches TRBD1 (5 bases). V lost 4 bases and J lost 3, with 11 bases in between. The CDR3 sequence is 13 residues long. The germline V gene encodes CDR1 SGHRS and CDR2 YFSETQ.

The chain carries TRBV6-6 and TRBJ2-7, with D perhaps TRBD1 (7 bases). Trimming pared 0 bases from V and 4 bases from J, leaving 10 bases between. The CDR3 spans 14 residues. CDR1 and CDR2 (germline): MNHNY, SVGAGI (reference sequence). DNA of the CDR3: TGTGCCAGCAGTTACTCGGAGGGGGCGTACGAGCAGTACTTC. It encodes CASSYSEGAYEQYF.

The chain combines TRBV27 with TRBJ1-2; D is uncertain. The CDR3 runs 10 residues. The V and J ends lost 7 bases and 7 bases respectively, with 7 bases between them. The germline CDR1 and CDR2 sequences are MNHEY and SMNVEV (reference sequence). CDR3 residues: CASNGRGYTF. CDR3 bases: TGTGCCAGCAACGGTCGTGGCTACACCTTC.

This chain links TRBV11-2 with TRBJ1-2, with 7 positions matching TRBD1. J gave up 8 bases and V 5 bases, and 8 bases lay outside the gene matches. The CDR3 is 13 amino acids. CDR1 is SGHAT, CDR2 FQNNGV, per germline. The CDR3: CASSRQGGRGYTF. The CDR3 DNA reads as TGTGCCAGCAGCCGACAGGGAGGAAGGGGCTACACCTTC.

This clone appeared a single time. The chain uses TRBV5-1 and TRBJ2-3; D gene unclear. The length of the CDR3 is 14 residues. V lost 0 bases, J lost 0 bases, and 5 bases lay in between. Germline lookup yields CDR1 SGHRS and CDR2 YFSETQ. The CDR3 nucleotides read TGCGCCAGCAGCTTGGCGCAGAGCACAGATACGCAGTATTTT. It is translated as CASSLAQSTDTQYF. Full variable domain (rest looked up from reference TRBV5-1 and TRBJ2-3): KAGVTQTPRYLIKTRGQQVTLSCSPISGHRSVSWYQQTPGQGLQFLFEYFSETQRNKGNFPGRFSGRQFSNSRSEMNVSTLELGDSALYLCASSLAQSTDTQYFGPGTRLTVL.

This clone has just a few counts. The chain uses TRBV6-5 and TRBJ1-6; 8 bases align to TRBD1. In germline, CDR1 is MNHEY, CDR2 SVGAGI. This CDR3 is 13 amino acids long. J was trimmed by 8 bases and V by 6 bases; bases with no gene match: 3. The CDR3 DNA sequence: TGTGCCAGCAGGGACAGGGCACATTCACCCCTCCACTTT. Its translation is CASRDRAHSPLHF.

The chain recombines TRBV5-1 with TRBJ2-7; possible D gene TRBD1, 7 bases. This CDR3 has 15 amino acids. Germline CDR1 reads SGHRS; CDR2 reads YFSETQ. V was shortened by 0 bases and J by 7 bases, with 17 bases between the two germline ends. CDR3: CASSLDLTGAGEQYF. CDR3 DNA sequence: TGCGCCAGCAGCTTGGATCTTACAGGGGCGGGGGAGCAGTACTTC. Using reference TRBV5-1 and TRBJ2-7 for the parts outside the CDR3, the full variable domain is KAGVTQTPRYLIKTRGQQVTLSCSPISGHRSVSWYQQTPGQGLQFLFEYFSETQRNKGNFPGRFSGRQFSNSRSEMNVSTLELGDSALYLCASSLDLTGAGEQYFGPGTRLTVT.